The present entry profiles one T cell receptor (beta chain) with its context. The sample originates from a study of cytomegalovirus exposure and HLA in healthy donors. Primers: 60 Vbeta forward and 13 Jbeta reverse. Assay: immunoSEQ multiplex PCR; the TCRdb copy retains only in-frame clones and omits some. The sample records under 200,000 clones, 77% being singletons. Source material: PBMCs. The sequence was collected from a woman under 40 in good health and CMV-seronegative.

Here the CDR3 reads CAISAPGHLGNTIYF. The CDR3 DNA reads TGTGCCATCAGTGCCCCGGGACACCTAGGAAACACCATATATTTT. The chain joins TRBV10-3 to TRBJ1-3; D might be TRBD1 (6 bases). Trimming shortened V by 4 bases and J by 4 bases, and 14 bases separated the two germline ends. The CDR3 sequence is 15 residues long. The germline V gene has CDR1 ENHRY and CDR2 SYGVKD.